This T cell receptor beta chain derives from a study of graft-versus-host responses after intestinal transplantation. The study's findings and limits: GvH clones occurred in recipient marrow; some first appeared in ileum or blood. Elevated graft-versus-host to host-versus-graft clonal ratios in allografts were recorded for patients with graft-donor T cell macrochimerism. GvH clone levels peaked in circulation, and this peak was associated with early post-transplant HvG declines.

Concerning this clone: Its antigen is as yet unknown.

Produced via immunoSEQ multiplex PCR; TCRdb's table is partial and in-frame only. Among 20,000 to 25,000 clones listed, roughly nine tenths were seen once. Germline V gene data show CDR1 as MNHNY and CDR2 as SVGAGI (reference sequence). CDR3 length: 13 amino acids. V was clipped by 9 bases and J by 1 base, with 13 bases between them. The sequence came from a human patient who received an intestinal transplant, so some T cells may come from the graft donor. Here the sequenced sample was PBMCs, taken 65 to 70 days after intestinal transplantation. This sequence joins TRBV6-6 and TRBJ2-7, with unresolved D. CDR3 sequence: CASHPFLSYEQYF. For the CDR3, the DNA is TGTGCCAGTCATCCATTCCTTTCCTACGAGCAGTACTTC.